These 28 T cell receptor beta chains originate from one sample sequenced in a study of beta chain features in type 1 diabetes. Expressed TCRB transcripts were sequenced because the entire RNA isolate underwent reverse transcription. Assay: immunoSEQ multiplex PCR; the TCRdb copy retains only in-frame clones and omits some. The data show around 160,000 clones, around 51% seen once. The sequencing input was Tregs from blood. Every receptor here comes from a young man in good health.

The CDR3 DNA follows: TGTGCCAGCCATCTCACCCCTCAGGTTATATGGTTCTTC. Translation gives CASHLTPQVIWFF. This chain uses TRBV5-6 with TRBJ2-1; the D is unclear. CDR1 is SGHDT and CDR2 is YYEEEE in the germline V gene. Trimming cost V 7 bases and J 15 bases, with 23 bases left between them. This CDR3 spans 13 amino acids.

The table lists this clone with a few counts. V gene TRBV25-1 combines with J gene TRBJ1-3; tentatively, D is TRBD1 (5 bases). V was shortened by 11 bases and J by 0 bases, with 14 bases between the two germline ends. This CDR3 contains 14 residues. Germline CDR1 MGHDK, CDR2 SYGVNS. CDR3 sequence reads: CAARPGNSGNTIYF. The CDR3 DNA sequence: TGTGCCGCCAGACCAGGGAACTCTGGAAACACCATATATTTT.

V gene TRBV4-3 combines with J gene TRBJ1-2; D is unclear. V dropped 6 bases and J dropped 4 bases, with 15 bases sitting between them. Germline V gene sequence: CDR1 LGHNA, CDR2 YSLEER. The CDR3 extends over 14 amino acids. CDR3 in amino acids: CASSPGPGLYGYTF. The CDR3 nucleotides are TGCGCCAGCAGTCCTGGGCCCGGTCTCTATGGCTACACCTTC.

The J gene is TRBJ2-1, the V gene TRBV30, with a weak D call TRBD1 (5 bases). The ends were cut back, 5 bases at V and 4 bases at J, with 9 bases in the middle. This CDR3 has 12 amino acids. CDR1 GTSNPN and CDR2 SVGIG come from the germline V gene (reference sequence). The DNA of the CDR3 is TGTGCCTGGGGGGCAGGGTACAATGAGCAGTTCTTC. It codes for CAWGAGYNEQFF.

This clone was seen a handful of times. The chain joins TRBV6-1 to TRBJ2-5; D is perhaps TRBD2 (6 bases). The CDR3 is 14 residues long. Trimming pared 7 bases from V and 2 bases from J, leaving 14 bases between. In germline, CDR1 is MNHNS, CDR2 SASEGT. CDR3 protein: CASTPAGRQETQYF. CDR3 DNA: TGTGCCAGCACCCCTGCGGGACGGCAAGAGACCCAGTACTTC.

This clone was seen a few times. The J gene is TRBJ1-3, the V gene TRBV10-3; 7 bases match TRBD1. J gave up 3 bases and V 6 bases, and 5 bases lay outside the gene matches. Germline V lookup: CDR1 ENHRY, CDR2 SYGVKD. The CDR3 is made up of 14 amino acids. CDR3 nucleotides: TGTGCCATCAGGATGGACAGGAGTGGAAACACCATATATTTT. The encoded protein is CAIRMDRSGNTIYF.

This clone was recorded a few times. The V call is TRBV7-2, the J call TRBJ2-1; D is unclear. Germline V gives CDR1 SGHTA, CDR2 FQGNSA. The CDR3 covers 11 residues. The V end lost 2 bases, the J end lost 8 bases, and 4 bases lay between the germline ends. CDR3 protein: CASSLLDEQFF. The CDR3 DNA follows: TGTGCCAGCAGCTTACTTGATGAGCAGTTCTTC.

The chain joins TRBV6-5 to TRBJ2-2; TRBD2 is a possible D gene (5 bases). The V gene lost 8 bases and the J gene lost 4 bases, with 14 bases spanning the gap. The germline V gene encodes CDR1 MNHEY and CDR2 SVGAGI. CDR3 length equals 14 residues. The CDR3: CASCSGSVTGELFF. The CDR3 nucleotides read TGTGCCAGCTGTTCGGGGAGCGTCACCGGGGAGCTGTTTTTT.

This clone has more than one count but fewer than ten. Other DNA sequences in the sample encode the same CDR3. This chain uses TRBV7-2 with TRBJ1-2, with D possibly TRBD1 on 5 matching bases. The CDR3 covers 14 residues. Trimming removed 1 base from V and 5 bases from J, with 11 bases in between. Germline assignment: CDR1 SGHTA and CDR2 FQGNSA. CDR3 amino acids: CASSLVGVGYGYTF. The CDR3, as DNA: TGTGCCAGCAGCTTAGTAGGGGTAGGGTATGGCTACACCTTC. Using reference TRBV7-2 and TRBJ1-2 for the parts outside the CDR3, the full variable domain is GAGVSQSPSNKVTEKGKDVELRCDPISGHTALYWYRQSLGQGLEFLIYFQGNSAPDKSGLPSDRFSAERTGGSVSTLTIQRTQQEDSAVYLCASSLVGVGYGYTFGSGTRLTVV.

The chain employs TRBV14 and TRBJ2-5, with D maybe TRBD1 (5 bases). The ends were cut back, 4 bases at V and 5 bases at J, with 8 bases in the middle. CDR1 and CDR2 from the germline V gene are SGHDN and FVKESK. The CDR3 consists of 12 residues. The CDR3 coding sequence is TGTGCCAGCAGCCGGGGCTTGGAGACCCAGTACTTC. This gives the protein CASSRGLETQYF.

The chain joins TRBV7-9 to TRBJ2-7, with 11 bases lining up with TRBD2. J lost 2 bases, V lost 2 bases, and 2 bases had no gene match. Germline CDR1 reads SEHNR; CDR2 reads FQNEAQ (reference sequence). CDR3 length: 15 residues. The chain's CDR3 is CASSLKLAGAYEQYF. Here the CDR3 DNA reads TGTGCCAGCAGCTTAAAACTAGCGGGAGCCTACGAGCAGTACTTC.

The chain joins TRBV5-4 to TRBJ2-1; the match to TRBD2 covers 10 bases. With 3 bases clipped from V and 6 bases from J, the junction kept 21 bases outside the gene matches. The CDR3 totals 20 residues. CDR1 SGHNT and CDR2 YYREEE come from the germline V gene (reference sequence). In DNA form, the CDR3 reads TGTGCCAGCAGCTCCCCGAGAGCGGGGGGGCCCGCGGGGAGTGGCAATGAGCAGTTCTTC. This gives the protein CASSSPRAGGPAGSGNEQFF.

V gene TRBV7-9 combines with J gene TRBJ2-5; 7 bases fit TRBD1. Losses at the gene ends were 5 bases for V and 1 base for J; bases not matched to a gene: 4. Germline CDR1 SEHNR, CDR2 FQNEAQ (reference sequence). The CDR3 covers 14 residues. DNA of the CDR3: TGTGCCAGCAGCCTGACAGGGATCCAAGAGACCCAGTACTTC. Its protein product is CASSLTGIQETQYF.

The chain links TRBV5-1 to TRBJ2-2; tentatively, D is TRBD1 (7 bases). This CDR3 has 14 amino acids. Germline V gene lookup returns CDR1 SGHRS and CDR2 YFSETQ. The V end was cut by 0 bases, the J end by 8 bases, with 11 bases between. The CDR3 is CASSLGQGGGELFF. The CDR3 bases are TGCGCCAGCAGCTTGGGACAGGGAGGAGGGGAGCTGTTTTTT. The variable domain in full, completed from reference TRBV5-1 and TRBJ2-2, reads KAGVTQTPRYLIKTRGQQVTLSCSPISGHRSVSWYQQTPGQGLQFLFEYFSETQRNKGNFPGRFSGRQFSNSRSEMNVSTLELGDSALYLCASSLGQGGGELFFGEGSRLTVL.

The chain carries TRBV19 and TRBJ2-5; tentatively, D is TRBD2 (5 bases). The CDR3 has 13 residues. V gave up 3 bases and J gave up 5 bases, with 10 bases separating them. Germline V gene lookup returns CDR1 LNHDA and CDR2 SQIVND (reference sequence). CDR3 protein: CASSIGVVETQYF. In DNA, the CDR3 is TGTGCCAGTAGTATCGGGGTCGTGGAGACCCAGTACTTC.

This clone was observed a handful of times. The chain combines TRBV6-1 with TRBJ2-5; TRBD1 matches 7 bases. Trimming removed 4 bases from V and 14 bases from J; junction bases left unmatched: 10. Germline CDR1 MNHNS, CDR2 SASEGT. CDR3 length equals 12 residues. The CDR3 DNA follows: TGTGCCAGCAGTGGAAACAGGGGAAAAGGCTACTTC. It translates to CASSGNRGKGYF.

The V gene is TRBV19, the J gene TRBJ1-5; TRBD1 matches at 7 bases. V shed 5 bases, J shed 1 base, and the junction held 11 bases outside the gene matches. This CDR3 region has 17 residues. Germline values: CDR1 LNHDA, CDR2 SQIVND (reference sequence). The CDR3 sequence is CASSSHRTGRSNQPQHF. CDR3 DNA sequence: TGTGCCAGTAGTTCACATCGGACAGGAAGAAGCAATCAGCCCCAGCATTTT.

The J gene is TRBJ2-5, the V gene TRBV4-3; 10 bases map to TRBD2. V shed 3 bases and J 1 base; nucleotides not matched to a gene: 5. Per germline, CDR1 LGHNA and CDR2 YSLEER. The CDR3 sequence is 16 residues long. In DNA form, the CDR3 reads TGCGCCAGCAGCCACCGTAGCGGGAGGCCCCAAGAGACCCAGTACTTC. Amino acids: CASSHRSGRPQETQYF.

This clone has more than one count but fewer than ten. The V gene is TRBV7-8, the J gene TRBJ2-2; D remains unclear. Germline lookup yields CDR1 SGHVS and CDR2 FQNEAQ. CDR3 length equals 12 residues. Trimming removed 5 bases at V and 3 bases at J, with 4 bases between. In DNA form, the CDR3 reads TGTGCCAGCAGCACTTACACCGGGGAGCTGTTTTTT. This codes for CASSTYTGELFF.

Comments on this clone: The germline gene is not matched at one end of the junction; a read error may be the cause. The genes are TRBV7-7 and TRBJ2-3; D not certain. The CDR3 has 14 residues. Germline loops: CDR1 SSHAT, CDR2 FNYEAQ (reference sequence). DNA of the CDR3: TGTGCTAGCAGCTTATCCGGGTACACAGATACGCAGTATTTT. This encodes CASSLSGYTDTQYF.

This clone was seen only once. The chain uses TRBV18 and TRBJ2-5, with 9 bases aligning to TRBD1. The CDR3 is made up of 14 amino acids. The germline gives CDR1 KGHSH, CDR2 LQKENI. Trimming at V came to 2 bases and at J to 6 bases, leaving 4 bases not matched to a gene. The CDR3 sequence: CASSPSGQGKTQYF. The CDR3 bases are TGTGCCAGCTCACCAAGTGGACAGGGGAAGACCCAGTACTTC.

This clone appeared a few times. J is TRBJ2-7 and V is TRBV7-9, with D uncertain. Germline CDR1 reads SEHNR; CDR2 reads FQNEAQ (reference sequence). The V gene lost 1 base and the J gene lost 2 bases, with 9 bases spanning the gap. There are 14 residues in the CDR3. The CDR3 region is CASSLGSPTYEQYF. DNA for the CDR3: TGTGCCAGCAGCTTAGGTAGCCCTACCTACGAGCAGTACTTC.

The V and J genes are TRBV27 and TRBJ1-2; 8 positions match TRBD1. V was clipped by 2 bases and J by 10 bases; unmatched bases: 9. The germline CDR1 and CDR2 sequences are MNHEY and SMNVEV (reference sequence). This CDR3 contains 14 residues. The CDR3 region is CASSLGTGLLHYTF. In DNA, the CDR3 is TGTGCCAGCAGTTTAGGGACAGGCCTTCTTCACTACACCTTC.

Only a few counts were recorded for this clone. The chain combines TRBV18 with TRBJ1-2, with D perhaps matching TRBD1 (5 bases). Germline V gene sequence: CDR1 KGHSH, CDR2 LQKENI. CDR3 length: 12 amino acids. The germline V and J ends were trimmed by 5 bases and 6 bases, with 10 bases remaining between them. CDR3 DNA: TGTGCCAGCTCAGCTGACAGAAATGGCTACACCTTC. This sequence encodes CASSADRNGYTF.

The rearrangement links TRBV20-1 to TRBJ1-4; 8 bases align to TRBD1. This CDR3 comprises 11 residues. The germline CDR1 and CDR2 sequences are DFQATT and SNEGSKA (reference sequence). The trim removed 6 bases at V and 10 bases at J, leaving 4 bases unmatched. CDR3 sequence reads: CSAPTGGKLFF. The CDR3 DNA reads TGCAGTGCCCCTACAGGGGGAAAACTGTTTTTT.

The DNA for the CDR3 is TGTGCCAGCAGGCGGACTAGCGGGAGCACAGATACGCAGTATTTT. Its translation is CASRRTSGSTDTQYF. The chain couples TRBV9 to TRBJ2-3; TRBD2 matches 11 bases. Germline V gene lookup returns CDR1 SGDLS and CDR2 YYNGEE. V lost 5 bases, J lost 0 bases, and 2 bases stayed unmatched. The CDR3 spans 15 residues. The full variable domain, with the rest looked up from reference TRBV9 and TRBJ2-3, is DSGVTQTPKHLITATGQRVTLRCSPRSGDLSVYWYQQSLDQGLQFLIQYYNGEERAKGNILERFSAQQFPDLHSELNLSSLELGDSALYFCASRRTSGSTDTQYFGPGTRLTVL.

This clone turned up a few times. The V and J genes are TRBV7-9 and TRBJ1-4; 8 bases are shared with TRBD1. Germline assignment: CDR1 SEHNR and CDR2 FQNEAQ (reference sequence). This CDR3 is built from 15 residues. The J segment lost 3 bases and the V segment lost 5 bases, leaving 5 bases of the junction unmatched. The CDR3 reads CASSPNRGANEKLFF. For the CDR3, the DNA is TGTGCCAGCAGCCCCAACAGGGGGGCTAATGAAAAACTGTTTTTT.

The table lists this clone with a count of one. V and J are TRBV29-1 and TRBJ2-3, with 11 nucleotides matching TRBD2. This CDR3 is built from 16 residues. The V segment lost 4 bases and the J segment 10 bases; nucleotides outside the gene matches: 16. Looked up from germline, CDR1 is SQVTM and CDR2 is ANQGSEA. DNA for the CDR3: TGCAGCGTTGTGAAATTCGGGACTAGCGGAAACCGACCGCAGTATTTT. Amino acid sequence: CSVVKFGTSGNRPQYF.